A single T cell receptor (beta chain) is shown here with its context. Antigen: not known. The PCR had 60 Vbeta and 13 Jbeta primers. Original processing methods: Unique TCR beta chains numbered about 80 million in a later analysis, with around 10 million shared. Measured with immunoSEQ multiplex PCR; TCRdb has only the in-frame clones, and not every one. Clone size and the V and J calls come from that table; the DNA yielded D and trimming. The top ten hold about 3% of the sample, which has roughly 220,000 clones, about 70% seen once. The data stem from a study of cytomegalovirus exposure and HLA in healthy donors. The study, taken as a whole, reports: TCR beta V segments were, for the most part, productive about 87% or about 30% of the time in an earlier analysis. The dataset shows that most TCR sequences were rare, while some public TCRs occurred in many donors. Trimming of TCR beta V- and J-genes showed a link, identified in a later analysis, to a missense DCLRE1C variant.

Germline V gene data show CDR1 as MNHNY and CDR2 as SVGAGI (reference sequence). The CDR3 extends over 16 amino acids. The V and J ends lost 8 bases and 4 bases, in that order; junction bases with no gene match: 13. This rearrangement joins TRBV6-6 to TRBJ1-4; TRBD1 agrees at 7 bases. The clonotype originates from a man aged 35-49 years in good health and CMV-seropositive. The sample consisted of PBMCs. In DNA form, the CDR3 reads TGTGCCAGCTGGGTCGGACGGGACAGAAGTAATGAAAAACTGTTTTTT. It encodes CASWVGRDRSNEKLFF.